A single T cell receptor beta chain is shown here with its context. Antigen: not known. Germline V gives CDR1 LNHNV, CDR2 YYDKDF (reference sequence). Trimming removed 0 bases at V and 4 bases at J, with 4 bases between. The CDR3 is 12 residues long. This sample was taken from a study of memory CD4+ T cells and cytomegalovirus serostatus. Overall study context: This sample comes from healthy Belgian adults, fewer than 10 CMV seropositive, about 23 seronegative. Notes on the study in general: About 40% of the roughly 160 known CMV-associated TCRbeta sequences appeared in CD4+ memory.

The sort gate was single viable CD3+CD4+CD8-CD45RO+ cells for memory CD4+ T cells. Clones were sequenced by immunoSEQ multiplex PCR, and TCRdb holds only the in-frame ones, with some missing. The table has about 56,000 clones, more than 75% seen once. The rearrangement joins TRBV15 to TRBJ2-7; D unresolved. The clonotype originates from an adult in good health and CMV-seronegative. Source material: memory CD4+ T cells from blood. The CDR3 DNA reads TGTGCCACCAGCAGAGATCGATACGAGCAGTACTTC. Translated, it gives CATSRDRYEQYF.